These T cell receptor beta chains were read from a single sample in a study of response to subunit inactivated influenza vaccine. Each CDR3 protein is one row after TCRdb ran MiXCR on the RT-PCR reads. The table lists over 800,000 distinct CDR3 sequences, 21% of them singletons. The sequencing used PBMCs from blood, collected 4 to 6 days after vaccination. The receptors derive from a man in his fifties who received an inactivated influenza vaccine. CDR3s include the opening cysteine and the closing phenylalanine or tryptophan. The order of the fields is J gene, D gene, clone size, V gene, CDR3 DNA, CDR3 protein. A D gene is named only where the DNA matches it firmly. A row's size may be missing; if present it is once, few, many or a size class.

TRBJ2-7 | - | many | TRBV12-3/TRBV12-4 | TGTGCCAGCAGTTTCGGGCGTTACGAGCAGTACTTC | CASSFGRYEQYF
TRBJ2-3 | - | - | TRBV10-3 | TGTGCCATCAGTGCCATTCCGGGACAAAGCACAGATACGCAGTATTTT | CAISAIPGQSTDTQYF
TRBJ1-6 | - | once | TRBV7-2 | TGTGCCAGCAGCCCCAGGACGGATTCACCCCTCCACTTT | CASSPRTDSPLHF
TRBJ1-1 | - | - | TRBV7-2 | TGTGCCAGCAGCAATCAGGGAAAAAACACTGAAGCTTTCTTT | CASSNQGKNTEAFF
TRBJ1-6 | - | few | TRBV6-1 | TGTGCCAGCACCGACGACAGTCCTGATTCACCCCTCCACTTT | CASTDDSPDSPLHF
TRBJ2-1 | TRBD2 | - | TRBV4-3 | TGCGCCAGCAGCCAAGTGGCTAGCGGGTACAATGAGCAGTTCTTC | CASSQVASGYNEQFF
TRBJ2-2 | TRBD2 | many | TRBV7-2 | TGTGCCAGCAGCTTATCTAGCGGCACCGGGGAGCTGTTTTTT | CASSLSSGTGELFF
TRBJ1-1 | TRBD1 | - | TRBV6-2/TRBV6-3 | TGTGCCAGCAGTTCCGACAGGGGGCGGGGGAGCACTGAAGCTTTCTTT | CASSSDRGRGSTEAFF
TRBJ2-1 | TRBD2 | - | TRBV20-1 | TGCAGTGTCGGATCCGCGGGGGGGCTGAATGAGCAGTTCTTC | CSVGSAGGLNEQFF
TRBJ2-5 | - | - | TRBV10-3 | TGTGCCATCGGCGGAGAGACCCAGTACTTC | CAIGGETQYF
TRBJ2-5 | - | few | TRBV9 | TGTGCCAGCAGCCCCTCCGGCGGGGACCTAGAAGAGACCCAGTACTTC | CASSPSGGDLEETQYF
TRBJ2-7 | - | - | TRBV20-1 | TGCAGTGCCTACTATGGCGACGAGCAGTACTTC | CSAYYGDEQYF
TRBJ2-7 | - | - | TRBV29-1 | TGCAGCGTAATCCTTGGAACACCCCAGAGCTCCTACGAGCAGTACTTC | CSVILGTPQSSYEQYF
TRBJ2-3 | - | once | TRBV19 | TGTGCCAGTAGTCTGGTGGTCCGTTCGCCAGATACGCAGTATTTT | CASSLVVRSPDTQYF
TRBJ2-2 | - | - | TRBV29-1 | TGCAGCGTTGAGGAAGGACCCTCAAACCTGTTTTTT | CSVEEGPSNLFF
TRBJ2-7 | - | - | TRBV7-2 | TGTGCCAGCAGCTTAGCTAGCGCCACAAATTACGAGCAGTACTTC | CASSLASATNYEQYF
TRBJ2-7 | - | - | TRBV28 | TGTGCCAGCAGTCCCCCGTTGTTAGAGGAGCAGTACTTC | CASSPPLLEEQYF
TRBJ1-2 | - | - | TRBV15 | TGTGCCACCAGCAGAGCAGGCGGGGTGGAGACCTTC | CATSRAGGVETF
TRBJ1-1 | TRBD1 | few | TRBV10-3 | TGTGCCATCAGCAGGGGACAGGGGGAGACTGAAGCTTTCTTT | CAISRGQGETEAFF
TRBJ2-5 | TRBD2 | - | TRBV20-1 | TGCAGTGCCGTAGCGGGGATTAGGGGGACCCAGTACTTC | CSAVAGIRGTQYF
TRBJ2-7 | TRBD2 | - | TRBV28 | TGTGCCAGCAGTTTATCCGAGGCTAGCGGGAGTTACGAGCAGTACTTC | CASSLSEASGSYEQYF
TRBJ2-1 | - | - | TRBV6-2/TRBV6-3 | TGTGCCAGCAGCTACACACGTGGAGGGAGCTCCTACAATGAGCAGTTCTTC | CASSYTRGGSSYNEQFF
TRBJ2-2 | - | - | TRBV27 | TGTGCCAGCAGTTTATCATTCGACACCGGGGAGCTGTTTTTT | CASSLSFDTGELFF
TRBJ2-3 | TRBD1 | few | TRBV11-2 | TGTGCCAGCAGCGTAGGATTACAGGGGCCTAGCACAGATACGCAGTATTTT | CASSVGLQGPSTDTQYF
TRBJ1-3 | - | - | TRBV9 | TGTGCCAGCAGCGGAACAGCAAACTCTGGAAACACCATATATTTT | CASSGTANSGNTIYF